This T cell receptor beta chain appears in the sequencing data of a study of blood T cell repertoires in COVID-19. Study details: Collection of acute and convalescent COVID-19 samples took place in the United States, Italy and Spain.

This CDR3 comprises 17 residues. CDR1 is SGHNT and CDR2 is YENEEA in the germline V gene. The J segment lost 6 bases and the V segment lost 3 bases, leaving 11 bases of the junction unmatched. Sequencing was performed with immunoSEQ multiplex PCR; in TCRdb, only in-frame clones are kept and a portion is missing. The sample consists of approximately 94,000 clones, 70% to 85% of them appearing once. The sequenced sample was peripheral blood. J is TRBJ2-1 and V is TRBV11-3; 10 bases align to TRBD2. This receptor was identified in a human donor in a cohort sampled during active COVID-19. The CDR3 is CASSFSPSGGRPNEQFF. The CDR3 bases are TGTGCCAGCAGCTTTTCCCCTAGCGGGGGCCGCCCCAATGAGCAGTTCTTC.